This TCR beta chain was profiled in a study of T cell repertoires in cytomegalovirus infection (dated by TCRdb to between 2017 and 2020). For the study in its entirety: Alongside well-studied HLA-B-restricted epitopes, the peptide stimulations were aimed at recently identified HLA-C-restricted CMV epitopes, whose presentation resists viral immunomodulation. Donor HLA type was relevant to the analysis, as public TCR beta signatures indicated carriage of CMV infection together with the matching HLA type. The research as a whole found: The ex vivo response was dominated by HLA-C-restricted CMV-specific TCR beta clonotypes, and the single most frequent clonotype in two of eight donors was supplied by these HLA-C-restricted clonotypes. Cumulative frequency of public TCR beta family members discriminated carriers of CMV infection plus the relevant HLA type in this cohort and an independent roughly 340-donor cohort.

This clonotype showed up many times. What antigen it recognizes has not been identified. No much larger clone is present one base from it, and per-base qualities are unavailable. Sequencing was carried out with an Illumina HiSeq 1500. TCRdb reworked the public reads: Q25 trimming with fastp, MiXCR clone assembly, productive beta chains retained. Rows with one shared CDR3 protein collapse into an entry with the most common genes and DNA. Within this sample are fewer than 1,000,000 distinct CDR3 sequences, with approximately 32% of them counted one time only. The top ten hold roughly 12% of the sample. The sample's treatment or condition label, decoded: in vitro stimulation with specific CMV peptide epitopes to enrich CMV-specific T cells. The source of this sequence is a human donor in good health (CMV status not recorded). Some clones in this sample may be carry-over from other donors' samples. This sample comprised cultured CD8+ T cells from PBMCs, obtained from culture after CMV antigen stimulation.

At the DNA level, the sequence is TGTGCCAGCAGCCCCACCGGGACAGGGTACCAAGAGACCCAGTACTTC. It translates to CASSPTGTGYQETQYF. The sequence is built from TRBV12-3 or TRBV12-4 and TRBJ2-5; the junction holds 9 bases that match TRBD1. The cysteine opens and the phenylalanine closes a CDR3 of 16 amino acids. Just CDR3 DNA is preserved here, 48 bases in frame from base 1. V is cut back by 6 bases and J by 0 bases, with 8 bases in the junction unmatched.